This is a list of T cell receptor beta chains from one sample in a study of blood T cells in healthy people across ages. In TCRdb, the 5' RACE reads were re-called with MiXCR into one record per CDR3 protein. The top ten clones hold about a sixth of a sample with some 710,000 distinct CDR3 sequences, more than 35% of them seen once. Sequencing was performed on blood. All receptors derive from a man older than 75 in good health. Each CDR3 is given with its conserved first and last residue. The D gene is left open where the match is weak. Expanded clones get a size class; other rows say once, few or many, or leave the size out.

j_call v_call d_call cdr3_length clone_size cdr3_aa cdr3_nt
TRBJ2-7 TRBV7-8 TRBD2 19 . CASSLVYVTSGTQIYEQYF TGTGCCAGCAGCTTAGTTTACGTGACTAGCGGGACACAAATCTACGAGCAGTACTTC
TRBJ2-5 TRBV6-6 . 12 . CASKQPQETQYF TGTGCCAGCAAGCAGCCACAAGAGACCCAGTACTTC
TRBJ2-7 TRBV13 . 15 . CASSSNGLTPYEQYF TGTGCCAGCAGCTCGAATGGATTGACCCCCTACGAGCAGTACTTC
TRBJ2-1 TRBV6-5 . 11 . CASRGTLGWFF TGTGCCAGCAGAGGGACTCTCGGGTGGTTCTTC
TRBJ2-3 TRBV12-3/TRBV12-4 . 13 once CASTRSNTDTQYF TGTGCCAGCACCAGAAGCAACACAGATACGCAGTATTTT
TRBJ2-7 TRBV27 TRBD1 16 . CASSSDRGMGMDEQYF TGTGCCAGCAGTTCGGACAGGGGGATGGGTATGGACGAGCAGTACTTC
TRBJ2-7 TRBV14 . 12 few CASSQVLGEQYF TGTGCCAGCAGCCAAGTCCTCGGCGAGCAGTACTTC
TRBJ2-7 TRBV19 TRBD2 15 . CASSPPGAGVYEQYF TGTGCCAGTAGTCCACCAGGAGCGGGGGTCTACGAGCAGTACTTC
TRBJ2-5 TRBV7-7 . 13 . CASSLGGVGEQYF TGTGCCAGCAGCTTAGGGGGTGTTGGTGAGCAGTACTTC
TRBJ2-3 TRBV30 . 13 . CAWSVRVADTQYF TGTGCCTGGAGTGTACGAGTGGCAGATACGCAGTATTTT
TRBJ2-1 TRBV2 TRBD2 13 . CARAGSSYNEQFF TGTGCCAGAGCGGGATCGTCCTACAATGAGCAGTTCTTC
TRBJ2-5 TRBV29-1 . 15 . CSVEEGTKGVETQYF TGCAGCGTTGAAGAGGGGACCAAAGGGGTTGAGACCCAGTACTTC
TRBJ2-3 TRBV12-3/TRBV12-4 TRBD1 14 . CASSEQGEVDTQYF TGTGCCAGCAGTGAACAGGGGGAGGTAGATACGCAGTATTTT
TRBJ1-5 TRBV6-6 . 14 . CASSYSGSNQPQHF TGTGCCAGCAGTTACTCGGGCAGCAATCAGCCCCAGCATTTT
TRBJ2-2 TRBV29-1 . 13 . CSARRGYTGELFF TGCAGCGCGCGAAGGGGTTACACCGGGGAGCTGTTTTTT
TRBJ2-1 TRBV20-1 . 15 few CSARERPSSYNEQFF TGCAGTGCTAGAGAGAGACCGAGCTCCTACAATGAGCAGTTCTTC
TRBJ2-5 TRBV27 . 14 . CASSRMTAQETQYF TGTGCCAGCAGTCGAATGACAGCCCAAGAGACCCAGTACTTC
TRBJ2-7 TRBV28 . 11 few CASSPQSEQYF TGTGCCAGCAGTCCTCAGAGCGAGCAGTACTTC